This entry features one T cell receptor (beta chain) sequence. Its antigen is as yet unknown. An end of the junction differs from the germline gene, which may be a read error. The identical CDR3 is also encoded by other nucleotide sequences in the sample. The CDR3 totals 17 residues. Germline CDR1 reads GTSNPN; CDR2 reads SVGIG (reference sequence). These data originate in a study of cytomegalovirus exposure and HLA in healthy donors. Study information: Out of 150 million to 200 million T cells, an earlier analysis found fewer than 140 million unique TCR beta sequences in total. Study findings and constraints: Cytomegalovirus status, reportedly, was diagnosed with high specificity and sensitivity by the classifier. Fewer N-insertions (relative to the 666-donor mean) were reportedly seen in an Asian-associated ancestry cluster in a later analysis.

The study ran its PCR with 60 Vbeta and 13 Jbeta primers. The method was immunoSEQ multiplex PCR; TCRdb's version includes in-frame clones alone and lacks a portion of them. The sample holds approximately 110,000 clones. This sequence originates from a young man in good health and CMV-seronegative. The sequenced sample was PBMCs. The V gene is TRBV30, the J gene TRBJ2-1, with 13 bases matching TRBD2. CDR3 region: CAWSLRTSGGHRNEQFF. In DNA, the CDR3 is TGTGCTTGGAGTCTCCGGACTAGCGGGGGCCATCGTAATGAGCAGTTCTTC.